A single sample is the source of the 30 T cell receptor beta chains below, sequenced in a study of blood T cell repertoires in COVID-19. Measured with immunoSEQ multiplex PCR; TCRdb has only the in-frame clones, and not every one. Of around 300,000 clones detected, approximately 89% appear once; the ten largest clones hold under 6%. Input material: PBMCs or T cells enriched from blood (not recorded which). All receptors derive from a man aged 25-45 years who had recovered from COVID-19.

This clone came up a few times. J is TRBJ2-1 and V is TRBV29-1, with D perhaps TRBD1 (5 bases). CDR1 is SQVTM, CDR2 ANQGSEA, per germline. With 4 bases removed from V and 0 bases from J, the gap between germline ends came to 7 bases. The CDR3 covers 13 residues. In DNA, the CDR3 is TGCAGCGTTGGACAGAGCTCCTACAATGAGCAGTTCTTC. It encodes CSVGQSSYNEQFF.

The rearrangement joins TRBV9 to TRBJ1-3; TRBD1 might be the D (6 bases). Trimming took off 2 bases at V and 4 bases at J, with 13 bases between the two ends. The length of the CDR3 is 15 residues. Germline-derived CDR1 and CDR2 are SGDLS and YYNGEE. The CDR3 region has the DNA TGTGCCAGCAGCGTCGAGGGGACAACCGGAAACACCATATATTTT. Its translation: CASSVEGTTGNTIYF.

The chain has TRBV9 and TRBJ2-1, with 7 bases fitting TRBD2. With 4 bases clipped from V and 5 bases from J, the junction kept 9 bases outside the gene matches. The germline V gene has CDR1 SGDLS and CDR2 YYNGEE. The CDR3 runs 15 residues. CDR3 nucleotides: TGTGCCAGCAGCCCCCAAGGCGGGGGTGACAATGAGCAGTTCTTC. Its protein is CASSPQGGGDNEQFF.

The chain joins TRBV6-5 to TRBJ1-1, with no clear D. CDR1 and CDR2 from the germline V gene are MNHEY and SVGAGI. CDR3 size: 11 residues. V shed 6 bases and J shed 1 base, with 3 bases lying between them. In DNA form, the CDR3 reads TGTGCCAGCAGCCGGAACACTGAAGCTTTCTTT. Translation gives CASSRNTEAFF.

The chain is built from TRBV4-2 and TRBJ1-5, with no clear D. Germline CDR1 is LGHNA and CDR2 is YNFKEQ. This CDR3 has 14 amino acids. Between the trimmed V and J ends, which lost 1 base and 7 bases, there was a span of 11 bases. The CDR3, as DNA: TGTGCCAGCAGCCAAGTCGAGGCCAGCCAGCCCCAGCATTTT. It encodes CASSQVEASQPQHF.

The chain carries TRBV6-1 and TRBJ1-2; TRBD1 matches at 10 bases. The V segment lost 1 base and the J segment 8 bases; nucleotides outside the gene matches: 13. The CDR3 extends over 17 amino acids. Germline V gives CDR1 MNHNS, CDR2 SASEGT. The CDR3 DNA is TGTGCCAGCAGTGAAGTTATTTCGAGACAGGGGGCCGACGGCTACACCTTC. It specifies CASSEVISRQGADGYTF.

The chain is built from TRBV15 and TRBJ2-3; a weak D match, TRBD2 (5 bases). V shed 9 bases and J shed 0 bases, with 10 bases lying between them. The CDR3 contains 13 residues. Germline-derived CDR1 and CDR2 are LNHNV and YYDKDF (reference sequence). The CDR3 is CATRTPSTDTQYF. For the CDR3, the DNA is TGTGCCACTAGGACTCCTAGCACAGATACGCAGTATTTT. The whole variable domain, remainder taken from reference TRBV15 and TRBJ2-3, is DAMVIQNPRYQVTQFGKPVTLSCSQTLNHNVMYWYQQKSSQAPKLLFHYYDKDFNNEADTPDNFQSRRPNTSFCFLDIRSPGLGDTAMYLCATRTPSTDTQYFGPGTRLTVL.

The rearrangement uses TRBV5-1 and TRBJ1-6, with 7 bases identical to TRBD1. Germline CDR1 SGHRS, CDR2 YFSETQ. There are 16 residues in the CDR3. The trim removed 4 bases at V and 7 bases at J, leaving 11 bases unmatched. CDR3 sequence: CASSKNAGTDNSPLHF. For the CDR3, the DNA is TGCGCCAGCAGCAAAAATGCCGGGACAGACAATTCACCCCTCCACTTT.

This chain's CDR3 is CASSSLSYEQYF. The CDR3 nucleotides are TGTGCCAGCAGCTCTCTCTCCTACGAGCAGTACTTC. This sequence joins TRBV7-9 and TRBJ2-7; D uncertain. CDR1 and CDR2 from the germline V gene are SEHNR and FQNEAQ (reference sequence). Trimming took 4 bases from V and 0 from J, leaving 4 bases between them. The CDR3 totals 12 residues. Full variable domain (rest looked up from reference TRBV7-9 and TRBJ2-7): DTGVSQNPRHKITKRGQNVTFRCDPISEHNRLYWYRQTLGQGPEFLTYFQNEAQLEKSRLLSDRFSAERPKGSFSTLEIQRTEQGDSAMYLCASSSLSYEQYFGPGTRLTVT.

The CDR3 protein is CASSPPPNGQGVSGYTF. CDR3 DNA sequence: TGTGCCAGCAGTCCTCCGCCCAATGGACAGGGAGTTAGTGGCTACACCTTC. This chain joins TRBV28 and TRBJ1-2; 8 nucleotides line up with TRBD1. The CDR3 consists of 17 residues. Per germline, CDR1 MDHEN and CDR2 SYDVKM. Trimming took 5 bases from V and 7 from J; bases not matched to a gene: 18.

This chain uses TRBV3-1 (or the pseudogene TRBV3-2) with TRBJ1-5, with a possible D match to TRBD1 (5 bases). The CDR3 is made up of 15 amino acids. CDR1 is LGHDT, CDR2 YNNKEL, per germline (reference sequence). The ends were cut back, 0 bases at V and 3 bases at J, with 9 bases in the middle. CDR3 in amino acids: CASSQDSGFNQPQHF. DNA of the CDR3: TGTGCCAGCAGCCAAGATTCAGGGTTCAATCAGCCCCAGCATTTT.

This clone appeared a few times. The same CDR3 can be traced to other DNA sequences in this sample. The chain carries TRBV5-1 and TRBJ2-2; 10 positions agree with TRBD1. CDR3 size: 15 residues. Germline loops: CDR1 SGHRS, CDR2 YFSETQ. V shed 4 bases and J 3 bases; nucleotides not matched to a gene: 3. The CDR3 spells CASSPTGGDTGELFF. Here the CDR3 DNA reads TGCGCCAGCAGCCCGACAGGGGGCGACACCGGGGAGCTGTTTTTT.

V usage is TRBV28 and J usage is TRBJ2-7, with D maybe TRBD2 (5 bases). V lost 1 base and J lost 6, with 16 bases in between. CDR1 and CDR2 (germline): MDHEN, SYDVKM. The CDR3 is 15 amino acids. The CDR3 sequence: CASSLLKVARSEQYF. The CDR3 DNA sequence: TGTGCCAGCAGTTTATTAAAGGTAGCGAGATCCGAGCAGTACTTC.

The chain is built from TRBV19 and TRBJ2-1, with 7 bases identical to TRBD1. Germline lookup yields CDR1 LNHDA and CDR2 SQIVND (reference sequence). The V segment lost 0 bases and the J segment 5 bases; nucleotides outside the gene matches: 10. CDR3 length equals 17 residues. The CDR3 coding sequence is TGTGCCAGTAGTATAGATAATGAACCGGGACAGAACAATGAGCAGTTCTTC. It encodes CASSIDNEPGQNNEQFF. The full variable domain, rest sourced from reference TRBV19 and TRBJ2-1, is DGGITQSPKYLFRKEGQNVTLSCEQNLNHDAMYWYRQDPGQGLRLIYYSQIVNDFQKGDIAEGYSVSREKKESFPLTVTSAQKNPTAFYLCASSIDNEPGQNNEQFFGPGTRLTVL.

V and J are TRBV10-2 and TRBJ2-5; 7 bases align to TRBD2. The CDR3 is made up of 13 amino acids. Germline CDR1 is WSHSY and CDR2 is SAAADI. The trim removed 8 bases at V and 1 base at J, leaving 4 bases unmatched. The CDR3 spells CASLPSGQETQYF. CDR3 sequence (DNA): TGCGCCAGCCTCCCTAGCGGCCAAGAGACCCAGTACTTC.

The DNA of the CDR3 is TGTGCCAGCAGCCCCCAGCGGGGGGTAACCACAGATACGCAGTATTTT. It translates to CASSPQRGVTTDTQYF. V usage is TRBV7-9 and J usage is TRBJ2-3, with 9 positions matching TRBD2. The V and J ends lost 5 bases and 2 bases, in that order; junction bases with no gene match: 8. CDR1 is SEHNR and CDR2 is FQNEAQ in the germline V gene (reference sequence). The CDR3 loop spans 16 amino acids.

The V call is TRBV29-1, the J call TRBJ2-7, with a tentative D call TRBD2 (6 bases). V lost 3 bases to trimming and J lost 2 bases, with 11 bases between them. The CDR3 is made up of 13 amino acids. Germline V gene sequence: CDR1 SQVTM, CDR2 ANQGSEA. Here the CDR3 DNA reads TGCAGCGTTGAGGGGGACTTCGCCTACGAGCAGTACTTC. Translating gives CSVEGDFAYEQYF.

The CDR3 DNA reads as TGTGCCAGCAGTTTGTTTGTCGGGGACATTCAGTACTTC. Amino acid sequence: CASSLFVGDIQYF. The chain links TRBV28 to TRBJ2-4; tentative D call: TRBD2 (5 bases). V was cut by 3 bases and J by 8 bases, with 11 bases left in between. Per germline, CDR1 MDHEN and CDR2 SYDVKM. CDR3 length: 13 amino acids.

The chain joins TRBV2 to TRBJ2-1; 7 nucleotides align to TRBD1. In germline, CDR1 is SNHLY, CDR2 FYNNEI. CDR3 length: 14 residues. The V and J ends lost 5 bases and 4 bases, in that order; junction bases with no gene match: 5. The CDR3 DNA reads TGTGCCAGCAGTCCGGGACAGACTTACAATGAGCAGTTCTTC. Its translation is CASSPGQTYNEQFF.

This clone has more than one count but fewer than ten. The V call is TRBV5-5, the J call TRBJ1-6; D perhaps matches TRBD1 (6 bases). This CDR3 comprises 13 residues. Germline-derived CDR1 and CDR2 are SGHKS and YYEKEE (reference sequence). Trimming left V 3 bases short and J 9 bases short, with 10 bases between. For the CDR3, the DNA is TGTGCCAGCAGCTCATCGGACAGTTCACCCCTCCACTTT. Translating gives CASSSSDSSPLHF.

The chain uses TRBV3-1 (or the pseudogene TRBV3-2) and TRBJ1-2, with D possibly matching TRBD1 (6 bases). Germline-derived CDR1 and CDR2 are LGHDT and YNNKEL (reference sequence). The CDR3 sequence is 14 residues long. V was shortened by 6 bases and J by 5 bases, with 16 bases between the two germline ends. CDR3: CASSPGDWLYGYTF. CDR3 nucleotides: TGTGCCAGCAGTCCAGGGGATTGGCTATATGGCTACACCTTC.

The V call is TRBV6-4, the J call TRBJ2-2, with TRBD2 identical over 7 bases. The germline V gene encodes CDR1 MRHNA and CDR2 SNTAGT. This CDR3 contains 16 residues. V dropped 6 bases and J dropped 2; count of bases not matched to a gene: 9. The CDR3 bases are TGTGCCAGCAGCCGGGGGGAAGGGTTCAACACCGGGGAGCTGTTTTTT. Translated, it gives CASSRGEGFNTGELFF.

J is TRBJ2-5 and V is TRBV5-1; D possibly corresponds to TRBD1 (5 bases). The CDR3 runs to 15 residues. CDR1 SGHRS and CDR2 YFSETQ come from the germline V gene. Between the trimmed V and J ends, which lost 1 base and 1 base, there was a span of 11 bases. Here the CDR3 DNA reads TGCGCCAGCAGCTTGCAGGGTGGGTTCCAAGAGACCCAGTACTTC. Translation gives CASSLQGGFQETQYF.

The CDR3 bases are TGTGCCAGCAGCTTAGGAACGACAGGGTGGGGCGAGCAGTACTTC. It yields the protein CASSLGTTGWGEQYF. This sequence joins TRBV11-2 and TRBJ2-7, with 7 bases identical to TRBD1. This CDR3 region has 15 residues. CDR1 SGHAT and CDR2 FQNNGV come from the germline V gene. The V and J ends lost 1 base and 6 bases, in that order; junction bases with no gene match: 9.

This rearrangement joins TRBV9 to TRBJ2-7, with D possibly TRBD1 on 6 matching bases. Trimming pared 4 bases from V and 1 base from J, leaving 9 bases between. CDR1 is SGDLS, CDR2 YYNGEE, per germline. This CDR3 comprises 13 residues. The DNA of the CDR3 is TGTGCCAGCAGCCCTGGACAGTCCTACGAGCAGTACTTC. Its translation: CASSPGQSYEQYF.

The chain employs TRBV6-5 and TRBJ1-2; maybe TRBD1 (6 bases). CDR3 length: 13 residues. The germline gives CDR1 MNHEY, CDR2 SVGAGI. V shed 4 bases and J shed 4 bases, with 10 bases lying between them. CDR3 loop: CASSLTGFYGYTF. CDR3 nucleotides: TGTGCCAGCAGTTTGACAGGATTCTATGGCTACACCTTC.

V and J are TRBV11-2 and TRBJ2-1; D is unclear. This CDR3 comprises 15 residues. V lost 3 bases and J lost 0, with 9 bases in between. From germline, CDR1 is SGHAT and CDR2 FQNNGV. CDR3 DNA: TGTGCCAGCAGCTTTTCGAGATACTCCTACAATGAGCAGTTCTTC. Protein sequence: CASSFSRYSYNEQFF.

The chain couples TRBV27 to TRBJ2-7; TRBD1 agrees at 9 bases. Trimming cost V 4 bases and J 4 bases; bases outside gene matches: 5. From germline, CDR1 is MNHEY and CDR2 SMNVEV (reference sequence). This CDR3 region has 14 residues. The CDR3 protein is CASSSGTGFYEQYF. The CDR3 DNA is TGTGCCAGCAGTTCCGGGACAGGGTTTTACGAGCAGTACTTC.

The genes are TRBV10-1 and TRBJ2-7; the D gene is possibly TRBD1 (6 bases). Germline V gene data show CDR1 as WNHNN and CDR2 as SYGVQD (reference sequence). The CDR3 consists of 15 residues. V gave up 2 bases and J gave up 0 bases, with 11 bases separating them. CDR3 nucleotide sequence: TGCGCCAGCAGTGAGGGTGGGGGCCTCTCCTACGAGCAGTACTTC. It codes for CASSEGGGLSYEQYF.

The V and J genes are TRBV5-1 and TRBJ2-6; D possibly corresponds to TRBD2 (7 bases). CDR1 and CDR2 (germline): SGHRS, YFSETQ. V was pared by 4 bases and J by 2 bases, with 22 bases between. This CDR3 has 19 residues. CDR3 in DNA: TGCGCCAGCAGCCCAAGGACAGCGGGGTTGATTACTGGGGCCAACGTCCTGACTTTC. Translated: CASSPRTAGLITGANVLTF.